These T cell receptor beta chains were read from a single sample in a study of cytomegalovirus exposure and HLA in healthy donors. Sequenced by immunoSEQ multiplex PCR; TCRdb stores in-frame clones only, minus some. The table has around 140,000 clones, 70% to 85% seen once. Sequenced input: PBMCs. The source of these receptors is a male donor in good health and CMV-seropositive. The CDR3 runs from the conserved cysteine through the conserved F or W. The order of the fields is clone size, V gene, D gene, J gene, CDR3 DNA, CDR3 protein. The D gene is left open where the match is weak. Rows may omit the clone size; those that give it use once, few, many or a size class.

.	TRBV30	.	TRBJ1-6	TGTGCCTGGAGTTACATTGCGGATTCACCCCTCCACTTT	CAWSYIADSPLHF
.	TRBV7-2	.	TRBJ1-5	TGTGCCAGCAGCTTAACTATCAATCAGCCCCAGCATTTT	CASSLTINQPQHF
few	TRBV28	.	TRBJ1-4	TGTGCCAGCAGTTTAGGGGGGTTTAATGAAAAACTGTTTTTT	CASSLGGFNEKLFF
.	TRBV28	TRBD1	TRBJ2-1	TGTGCCAGCAGAAGACAGGGGGCTGGCAATGAGCAGTTCTTC	CASRRQGAGNEQFF
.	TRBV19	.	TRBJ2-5	TGTGCCAGTAGCCGAGGGGGAGAGGGGTGGGAGACCCAGTACTTC	CASSRGGEGWETQYF
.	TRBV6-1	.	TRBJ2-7	TGTGCCAGCAGTGAAGTCCAGGGGCGGTCCTACGAGCAGTACTTC	CASSEVQGRSYEQYF
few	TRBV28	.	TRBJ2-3	TGTGCCAGCAGTTTATTGCGCCTAGCTCTAAGCACAGATACGCAGTATTTT	CASSLLRLALSTDTQYF
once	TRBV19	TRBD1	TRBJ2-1	TGTGCCAGTAGCCCTACAGGGGGAAGCTCCTACAATGAGCAGTTCTTC	CASSPTGGSSYNEQFF
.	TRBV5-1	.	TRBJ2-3	TGCGCCAGCAGCTTGGATCCCGGGGGTACGCAGTATTTT	CASSLDPGGTQYF
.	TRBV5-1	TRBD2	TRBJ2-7	TGCGCCAGCAGCTTGCTAAGCGGGAGCTACGAGCAGTACTTC	CASSLLSGSYEQYF
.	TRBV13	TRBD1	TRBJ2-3	TGTGCCAGCAGCCCCCGACAGGGGTTAGATACGCAGTATTTT	CASSPRQGLDTQYF
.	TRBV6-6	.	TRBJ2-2	TGTGCCAGCACCCTCCTGAACACCGGGGAGCTGTTTTTT	CASTLLNTGELFF
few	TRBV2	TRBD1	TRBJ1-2	TGTGCCAGCAGCCCGAATTCTTTGCTCGCACGGGACAGAGACTATGGCTACACCTTC	CASSPNSLLARDRDYGYTF
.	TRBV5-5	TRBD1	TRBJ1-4	TGTGCCAGCAGCTTGACAGGGGGCCGGAATGAAAAACTGTTTTTT	CASSLTGGRNEKLFF
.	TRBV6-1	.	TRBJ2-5	TGTGCCAGCAGTGCGGAGGCAAGTCGGAGATCGGAGACCCAGTACTTC	CASSAEASRRSETQYF
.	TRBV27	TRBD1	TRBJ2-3	TGTGCCAGCAGTACAGGGGGATATACGCAGTATTTT	CASSTGGYTQYF
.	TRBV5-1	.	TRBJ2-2	TGCGCCAGCCAGCCGCAGGGTCTATACACCGGGGAGCTGTTTTTT	CASQPQGLYTGELFF
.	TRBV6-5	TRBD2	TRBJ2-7	TGTGCCAGCAGTTACCCCGCTAGCGGTATCTACGAGCAGTACTTC	CASSYPASGIYEQYF
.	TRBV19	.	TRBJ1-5	TGTGCCAGTAGTGCTAGGCAGGGCGTCAATCAGCCCCAGCATTTT	CASSARQGVNQPQHF
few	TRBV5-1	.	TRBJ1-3	TGCGCCAGCAGCGAGATGACAGACTCTGGAAACACCATATATTTT	CASSEMTDSGNTIYF
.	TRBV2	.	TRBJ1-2	TGTGCCAGCAGCGAGCTCGGGGGGCGCTTAGACTATGGCTACACCTTC	CASSELGGRLDYGYTF
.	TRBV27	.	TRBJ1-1	TGTGCCAGCAGTTCGCCCCAGATGAGGACTGAAGCTTTCTTT	CASSSPQMRTEAFF